The 24 T cell receptor beta chains given below trace back to one sample, sequenced in a study of control samples from healthy donors and cancer patients. The repertoire was sequenced with immunoSEQ multiplex PCR; TCRdb's copy has only in-frame clones and lacks some. The sample yields some 150,000 clones, about 94% seen once. The sample consisted of blood. These receptors were collected from a middle-aged man in good health.

The genes are TRBV27 and TRBJ2-1; D could derive from TRBD1 or TRBD2 (7 bases each). The CDR3 runs to 16 residues. With 6 bases removed from V and 1 base from J, the gap between germline ends came to 16 bases. CDR1 and CDR2 from the germline V gene are MNHEY and SMNVEV (reference sequence). This CDR3 reads CASRWGGGGSYNEQFF. In nucleotides, the CDR3 is TGTGCCAGCAGGTGGGGAGGGGGCGGTTCCTACAATGAGCAGTTCTTC.

The rearrangement uses TRBV10-3 and TRBJ1-3; a possible D gene is TRBD1 (6 bases). V lost 0 bases and J 0 bases, leaving 12 bases between the germline ends. CDR1 ENHRY and CDR2 SYGVKD come from the germline V gene. The CDR3 is made up of 17 amino acids. CDR3 DNA sequence: TGTGCCATCAGTGAGTCTGGGACACCGAGCTCTGGAAACACCATATATTTT. Translation: CAISESGTPSSGNTIYF.

J is TRBJ2-3 and V is TRBV28; D call uncertain. Trimming left V 5 bases short and J 2 bases short, with 11 bases between. Germline V gives CDR1 MDHEN, CDR2 SYDVKM. The CDR3 runs to 14 residues. The CDR3, as DNA: TGTGCCAGCAGTCCCCCTGCCTCCACAGATACGCAGTATTTT. Translating gives CASSPPASTDTQYF.

The chain employs TRBV6-6 and TRBJ2-2; D uncertain. The V end lost 6 bases, the J end lost 6 bases, and 20 bases lay between the germline ends. The length of the CDR3 is 16 residues. Germline lookup yields CDR1 MNHNY and CDR2 SVGAGI (reference sequence). CDR3 coding DNA: TGTGCCAGCAGACCGACCAGTGTGGGTGTCGCCGGGGAGCTGTTTTTT. The encoded protein is CASRPTSVGVAGELFF.

The V and J genes are TRBV11-2 and TRBJ2-7; a weak D match, TRBD2 (6 bases). The CDR3 consists of 15 residues. Trimming shortened V by 4 bases and J by 9 bases, and 22 bases separated the two germline ends. CDR1 and CDR2 from the germline V gene are SGHAT and FQNNGV. CDR3 amino acids: CASSSRVAETKGQYF. The CDR3 DNA follows: TGTGCCAGCAGCTCCCGCGTAGCGGAGACCAAGGGGCAGTACTTC.

This chain connects TRBV4-2 to TRBJ2-1; 9 bases map to TRBD2. Germline V gives CDR1 LGHNA, CDR2 YNFKEQ. J was trimmed by 4 bases and V by 2 bases; bases with no gene match: 3. CDR3 size: 15 residues. CDR3 protein: CASSQNLAGYNEQFF. In nucleotides, the CDR3 is TGTGCCAGCAGCCAAAATCTAGCGGGGTACAATGAGCAGTTCTTC.

This chain connects TRBV4-1 to TRBJ2-7; 7 bases line up with TRBD1. The CDR3 contains 16 residues. The germline V gene has CDR1 MGHRA and CDR2 YSYEKL. J gave up 4 bases and V 1 base, and 10 bases lay outside the gene matches. In nucleotides, the CDR3 is TGCGCCAGCAGCCAAGCGGGCAGGGGGTTAGTTTACGAGCAGTACTTC. It is translated as CASSQAGRGLVYEQYF.

This clone was seen only a few times. The chain joins TRBV5-8 to TRBJ2-5; possibly TRBD2 for D (6 bases). Germline V gene sequence: CDR1 SGHTS, CDR2 YDEGEE. There are 14 residues in the CDR3. Deletions cut 1 base from V and 1 base from J, with 8 bases between. Written as DNA, the CDR3 is TGTGCCAGCAGCTTGTGGAGGGGCCAAGAGACCCAGTACTTC. It translates to CASSLWRGQETQYF.

Concerning this clone: Its ends do not fully match the called genes, so a read error is possible. J is TRBJ1-4 and V is TRBV5-1, with 7 bases lining up with TRBD1. The CDR3 extends over 15 amino acids. Per the germline V gene, CDR1 is SGHRS and CDR2 is YFSETQ. CDR3 loop: CASSQGQRHNVKLFF. The DNA of the CDR3 is TGCGCCAGCAGCCAGGGACAGCGACATAATGTAAAACTGTTTTTT.

Concerning this clone: The junction departs from germline at one end; a sequencing error may be responsible. The chain combines TRBV6-5 with TRBJ2-6, with a tentative D call TRBD2 (5 bases). This CDR3 spans 15 amino acids. The germline CDR1 and CDR2 sequences are MNHEY and SVGAGI. The CDR3 nucleotides read TGTGCCAGCAGTAAACGCGGGTCTGTGGCCAACGTCCTGACTTTC. Protein: CASSKRGSVANVLTF.

The chain is built from TRBV27 and TRBJ2-7; 12 positions match TRBD2. V was clipped by 4 bases and J by 4 bases; unmatched bases: 5. The CDR3 is made up of 15 amino acids. Germline V gene data show CDR1 as MNHEY and CDR2 as SMNVEV (reference sequence). The CDR3 is CASSYGLAGPYEQYF. The CDR3 DNA reads TGTGCCAGCAGTTACGGACTAGCGGGACCGTACGAGCAGTACTTC.

This clone turned up a few times. This rearrangement joins TRBV5-1 to TRBJ2-6; unclear D gene. The V end lost 2 bases, the J end lost 2 bases, and 8 bases lay between the germline ends. Germline V gives CDR1 SGHRS, CDR2 YFSETQ. CDR3 length equals 15 residues. In nucleotides, the CDR3 is TGCGCCAGCAGCTTCCGGAGTCCTGGGGCCAACGTCCTGACTTTC. This codes for CASSFRSPGANVLTF.

This chain joins TRBV6-5 and TRBJ2-1; 8 positions agree with TRBD1. The CDR3 length is 15 residues. Germline CDR1 reads MNHEY; CDR2 reads SVGAGI. The ends lost 6 bases at V and 4 bases at J; junction bases unmatched: 8. CDR3 nucleotide sequence: TGTGCCAGCAGGGAGGACAGGGATACATACAATGAGCAGTTCTTC. The encoded protein is CASREDRDTYNEQFF.

This chain links TRBV5-6 with TRBJ1-5; TRBD1 matches 9 bases. The CDR3 has 16 amino acids. CDR1 and CDR2 from the germline V gene are SGHDT and YYEEEE. J lost 6 bases, V lost 4 bases, and 11 bases had no gene match. The CDR3, as DNA: TGTGCCAGCAGCAGGAGGACAGGGGCCGCGAGTCAGCCCCAGCATTTT. Encoded protein: CASSRRTGAASQPQHF. Complete variable domain (other parts from reference TRBV5-6 and TRBJ1-5): DAGVTQSPTHLIKTRGQQVTLRCSPKSGHDTVSWYQQALGQGPQFIFQYYEEEERQRGNFPDRFSGHQFPNYSSELNVNALLLGDSALYLCASSRRTGAASQPQHFGDGTRLSIL.

V gene TRBV12-5 combines with J gene TRBJ2-2; 7 positions match TRBD2. V dropped 7 bases and J dropped 6; count of bases not matched to a gene: 5. Germline values: CDR1 LGHNT, CDR2 FRNRAP. The CDR3 contains 13 residues. The CDR3 loop reads CASAFSGSGELFF. The CDR3 DNA sequence: TGTGCTAGTGCCTTTAGCGGGTCCGGGGAGCTGTTTTTT.

The V call is TRBV7-8, the J call TRBJ2-1; no firm D call. Germline-derived CDR1 and CDR2 are SGHVS and FQNEAQ. The V gene lost 7 bases and the J gene lost 2 bases, with 15 bases spanning the gap. The length of the CDR3 is 15 residues. The CDR3 is CASTTRTLPYNEQFF. CDR3 nucleotide sequence: TGTGCCAGCACCACACGGACCCTACCCTACAATGAGCAGTTCTTC.

This chain links TRBV4-1 with TRBJ2-1, with 7 bases aligning to TRBD2. J lost 4 bases, V lost 0 bases, and 6 bases had no gene match. The CDR3 runs to 16 residues. Germline CDR1 MGHRA, CDR2 YSYEKL. This CDR3 reads CASSQDAGERYNEQFF. The CDR3 DNA is TGCGCCAGCAGCCAAGATGCGGGAGAGAGATACAATGAGCAGTTCTTC.

The gene calls are TRBV6-6 and TRBJ1-4; weak D call: TRBD1 (6 bases). Germline V CDR1 and CDR2: MNHNY, SVGAGI (reference sequence). CDR3 length: 14 residues. V gave up 7 bases and J gave up 5 bases, with 14 bases separating them. The CDR3 nucleotides read TGTGCCAGCATCCGGGGACAAGTAAATGAAAAACTGTTTTTT. Amino acids: CASIRGQVNEKLFF.

The chain links TRBV19 to TRBJ1-1, with D possibly matching TRBD1 (5 bases). The germline V and J ends were trimmed by 7 bases and 1 base, with 10 bases remaining between them. The germline gives CDR1 LNHDA, CDR2 SQIVND (reference sequence). The CDR3 runs 13 residues. In nucleotides, the CDR3 is TGTGCCAGTAAGCGACAGACGAACACTGAAGCTTTCTTT. Translation gives CASKRQTNTEAFF.

V usage is TRBV29-1 and J usage is TRBJ1-1; D might be TRBD1 (5 bases). Germline V gives CDR1 SQVTM, CDR2 ANQGSEA. The CDR3 consists of 12 residues. Trimming took off 5 bases at V and 3 bases at J, with 10 bases between the two ends. In nucleotides, the CDR3 is TGCAGCGTTCGGGAGACAGACACTGAAGCTTTCTTT. It is translated as CSVRETDTEAFF.

A single count supports this clone. The chain combines TRBV7-2 with TRBJ1-1, with a tentative D call TRBD1 (5 bases). The V gene lost 9 bases and the J gene lost 3 bases, with 23 bases spanning the gap. This CDR3 has 16 amino acids. Germline V lookup: CDR1 SGHTA, CDR2 FQGNSA. The CDR3 DNA reads TGTGCCAGTCGACTAGGAGGGGCGTATAGGTACACTGAAGCTTTCTTT. It specifies CASRLGGAYRYTEAFF.

This chain uses TRBV2 with TRBJ1-1, with D tentatively TRBD1 (6 bases). The length of the CDR3 is 15 residues. Germline values: CDR1 SNHLY, CDR2 FYNNEI. Trimming took 7 bases from V and 5 from J, leaving 20 bases between them. CDR3 sequence reads: CASIPSGGRGTEAFF. For the CDR3, the DNA is TGTGCCAGCATTCCATCGGGGGGCAGGGGAACTGAAGCTTTCTTT.

The chain recombines TRBV28 with TRBJ1-1; D call uncertain. Germline CDR1 MDHEN, CDR2 SYDVKM. CDR3 length: 15 amino acids. V was pared by 2 bases and J by 2 bases, with 12 bases between. The CDR3 nucleotides are TGTGCCAGCAGTTTAAGTTCGTCAGTCAACACTGAAGCTTTCTTT. It translates to CASSLSSSVNTEAFF.

The chain links TRBV29-1 to TRBJ1-2; D unclear. This CDR3 comprises 13 residues. Between the trimmed V and J ends, which lost 4 bases and 5 bases, there was a span of 14 bases. Germline lookup yields CDR1 SQVTM and CDR2 ANQGSEA. The CDR3 sequence is CSVGANSGYGYTF. CDR3 bases: TGCAGCGTTGGGGCAAACTCTGGTTATGGCTACACCTTC.